The TCR beta chain under discussion was sequenced for a study of blood T cell repertoires in COVID-19. Repertoires were generated with immunoSEQ multiplex PCR, while TCRdb's copy carries only in-frame clones and drops some. Of roughly 250,000 clones listed, 70% to 90% are singletons. The length of the CDR3 is 13 residues. Germline loops: CDR1 SGHVS, CDR2 FNYEAQ. Trimming cost V 5 bases and J 4 bases; bases outside gene matches: 4. The genes are TRBV7-6 and TRBJ1-1; 7 bases agree with TRBD1. Sequencing was carried out using PBMCs or T cells enriched from blood (not recorded which). The source of this sequence is a woman in her 30s who had recovered from COVID-19. DNA for the CDR3: TGTGCCAGCAGCCTAACAGGGGCCACTGAAGCTTTCTTT. It is translated as CASSLTGATEAFF.